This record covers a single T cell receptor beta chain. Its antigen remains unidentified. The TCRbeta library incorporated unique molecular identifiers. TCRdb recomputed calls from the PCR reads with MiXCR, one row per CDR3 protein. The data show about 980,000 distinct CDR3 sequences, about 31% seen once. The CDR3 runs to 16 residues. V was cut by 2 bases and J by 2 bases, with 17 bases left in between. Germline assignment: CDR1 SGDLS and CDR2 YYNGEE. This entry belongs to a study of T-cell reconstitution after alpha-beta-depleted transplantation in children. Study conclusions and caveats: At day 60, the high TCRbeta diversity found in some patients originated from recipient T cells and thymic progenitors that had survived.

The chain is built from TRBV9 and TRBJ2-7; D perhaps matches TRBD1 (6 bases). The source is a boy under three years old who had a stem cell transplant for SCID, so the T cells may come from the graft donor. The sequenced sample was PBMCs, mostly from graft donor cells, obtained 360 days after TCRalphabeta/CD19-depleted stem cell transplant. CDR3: CASSVSLGAATYEQYF. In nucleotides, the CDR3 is TGTGCCAGCAGCGTCTCCCTGGGGGCAGCGACCTACGAGCAGTACTTC.